This T cell receptor beta chain derives from a study of STAT5B mutations in CD4+ large granular lymphocyte leukemia (dated by TCRdb to between 2021 and 2024). With respect to the entire study: Among healthy controls, the CDR3 'QG' motif was associated with a particular HLA allele. The study compared the TCRbeta repertoires of patients with CD4+ T-cell large granular lymphocyte leukemia against those of healthy blood donors. Flow cytometry on FACSCanto II or FACSVerse showed that the purified fractions were more than 95% pure among lymphocytes.

The immunoSEQ assay at survey resolution was used to sequence TCRbeta rearrangements from genomic DNA. On the authors' methods: In the TCR sequencing data, the lowest productive clonotype frequency that could be detected was 2.59 x 10-5. Analyses included only productive TCRbeta rearrangements, meaning complete and in-frame sequences. The clonality of each sample was calculated as Simpson clonality in the immunoSEQ Analyzer version 3.0. Based on frequency, clones were grouped as very rare, small, medium, large (1-20%) or hyperexpanded (>20%). Generation probabilities were estimated with OLGA 1.2.3, V-gene circos plots were generated with VDJtools, specificities were searched for in VDJdb, and CDR3 motifs were identified with GLIPH. TCRdb limited this immuneACCESS table to in-frame rearrangements with V and J called. A share of clones is missing; checked studies link under half to unresolved V genes, and the rest is unexplained. V and J calls and clone size are those listed in that table; D and trimming were worked out from the DNA. The sample yields approximately 34,000 clones; around 67% were counted once. 2% of the sample comes from the top ten.

Regarding this clone: Its antigen remains undetermined. No qualities accompany the bases; no much larger clone lies one base away.

The healthy control group was made up of around 38 blood donors, and the Finnish Red Cross blood service supplied their buffy coats. All TCR-sequenced material derived from peripheral blood: patient blood samples and healthy donor buffy coats. Peripheral blood mononuclear cells were isolated by Ficoll-Hypaque gradient centrifugation. CD4+ cells were purified magnetically from the buffy coats of healthy controls. Genomic DNA was extracted with the Gentra Puregene Cell and Tissue kit and quantified on a Qubit 2.0 fluorometer. Paper-wide results and their limitations: The data were not HLA-matched, and the relatively small sample size could explain the higher clonality seen in CD4+ compared with CD8+ T-LGLL. Main leukemic clonotypes were private to each patient, although about 25% of the main leukemic clonotypes were found at low frequency in the non-leukemic repertoires of other patients. Compared with healthy CD4+ repertoires, CD4-sorted patient repertoires appeared more clonal, and this difference remained even after the putative leukemic clones were removed.

The sample consisted of CD4+ T cells from blood buffy coats. This TCR derives from a human donor in good health.

The CDR3 region: CASTLSYEQYF. The base sequence is TGTGCCAGCACCCTCTCCTACGAGCAGTACTTC. The rearrangement joined TRBV6-1 to TRBJ2-7, with no D gene named confidently. The CDR3 sequence holds 11 residues, the cysteine and phenylalanine included. Here the CDR3 DNA is all that survives: 33 bases in frame from base 1. Trimming takes 7 bases from V and 0 bases from J, and the germline ends sit 4 bases apart. For CDR1 and CDR2, the germline V gene lists MNHNS and SASEGT.